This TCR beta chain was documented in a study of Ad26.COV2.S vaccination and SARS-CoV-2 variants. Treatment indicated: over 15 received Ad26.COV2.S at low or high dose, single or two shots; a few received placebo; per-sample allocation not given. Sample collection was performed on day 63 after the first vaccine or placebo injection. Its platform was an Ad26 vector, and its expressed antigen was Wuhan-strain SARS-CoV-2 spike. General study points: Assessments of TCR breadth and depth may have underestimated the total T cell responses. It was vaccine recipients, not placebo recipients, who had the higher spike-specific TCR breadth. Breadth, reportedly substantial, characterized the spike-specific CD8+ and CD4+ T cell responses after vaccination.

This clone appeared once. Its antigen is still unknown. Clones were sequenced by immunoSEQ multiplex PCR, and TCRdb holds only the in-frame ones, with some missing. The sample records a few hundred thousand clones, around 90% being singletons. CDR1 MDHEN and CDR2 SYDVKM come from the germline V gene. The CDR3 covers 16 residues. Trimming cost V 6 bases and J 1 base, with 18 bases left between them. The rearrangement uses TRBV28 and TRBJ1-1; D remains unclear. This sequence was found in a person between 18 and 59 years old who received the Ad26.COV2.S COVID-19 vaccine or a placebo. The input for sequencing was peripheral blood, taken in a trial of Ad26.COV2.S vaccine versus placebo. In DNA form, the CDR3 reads TGTGCCAGCAGCTTAGCCCTTAAACCCAAGAACACTGAAGCTTTCTTT. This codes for CASSLALKPKNTEAFF. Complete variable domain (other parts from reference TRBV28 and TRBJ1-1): DVKVTQSSRYLVKRTGEKVFLECVQDMDHENMFWYRQDPGLGLRLIYFSYDVKMKEKGDIPEGYSVSREKKERFSLILESASTNQTSMYLCASSLALKPKNTEAFFGQGTRLTVV.